This T cell receptor beta chain was obtained from a study of vaccination and CD4 T cells after COVID-19. As for the study in general: Blood was drawn a median roughly 79 days post second dose, range 14 to 241. Study-level findings and limits: Counts of SARS-CoV-2-reactive clonotypes had a median that went from approximately 23 to 38, a nonsignificant change.

A remark on this clonotype: As yet, its antigen is unknown.

V lost 4 bases and J lost 0, with 7 bases in between. CDR3 size: 14 residues. The Oncomine TCR Beta short-read assay generated sequence data from the DNA of cultured CD4+ T cells. Genomic DNA was isolated from cultured CD4+ T cells. MiXCR, run by TCRdb on the PCR reads, gives a single entry per CDR3 protein. The data show some 19,000 distinct CDR3 sequences, about two fifths seen once. Noted treatment: approximately 9-day PBMC culture with coronavirus spike peptide pools or control peptides (ViraFEST assay). This chain connects TRBV12-3 or TRBV12-4 to TRBJ1-5; D not certain. Material for sequencing was cultured CD4+ T cells from blood. This sequence was found in a human donor with COVID-19. CDR3 protein: CASSSLYSNQPQHF. The CDR3 DNA is TGTGCCAGCAGTTCCCTCTATAGCAATCAGCCCCAGCATTTT.